What follows describes a single T cell receptor (beta chain). The record originates from a study of shared clonotypes between healthy human individuals. Some clones are missing from TCRdb's copy, which holds only in-frame ones; the method was immunoSEQ multiplex PCR. The sample includes millions of clones, less than 95% of them seen just once. CD8 cells regarded as naive lacked CD45RO, were positively chosen for CCR7, and omitted terminally differentiated effector memory CD45RA+ cells. There are 14 residues in the CDR3. Germline-derived CDR1 and CDR2 are SGHVS and FQNEAQ. V trimming: 1 base; J trimming: 3 bases; junction bases outside the gene matches: 2.

Material for sequencing was naive CD8+ T cells sorted from blood. The sequence was collected from a young man in good health. The chain is built from TRBV7-8 and TRBJ2-7; 8 bases match TRBD2. CDR3 in amino acids: CASSLELAVYEQYF. The CDR3 DNA reads TGTGCCAGCAGCTTAGAACTAGCGGTCTACGAGCAGTACTTC. Using reference TRBV7-8 and TRBJ2-7 for the parts outside the CDR3, the full variable domain is GAGVSQSPRYKVAKRGQDVALRCDPISGHVSLFWYQQALGQGPEFLTYFQNEAQLDKSGLPSDRFFAERPEGSVSTLKIQRTQQEDSAVYLCASSLELAVYEQYFGPGTRLTVT.